These T cell receptor beta chains were read from a single sample in a study of blood T cell repertoires in COVID-19. TCRdb's table, derived via immunoSEQ multiplex PCR, lists solely in-frame clones and lacks some. This sample has under 200,000 clones; about 86% occur once, and the top ten carry over 2.5%. Sequenced: peripheral blood. These receptor sequences come from a human donor with acute or convalescent COVID-19. The donor label of this sample is uncertain. Each CDR3 is given without its conserved first and last residue.

12 | TRBJ1-1 | TRBV11-2 | ASSLGRGHTEAF
10 | TRBJ1-2 | TRBV7-2 | ASSLATNGYT
13 | TRBJ2-7 | TRBV9 | ASSPQGGRVYEQY
13 | TRBJ2-1 | TRBV11-2 | ASSLGQAPYNEQF
12 | TRBJ1-3 | TRBV11-2 | ASSSIPSGNTIY
12 | TRBJ2-2 | TRBV2 | ASCLAVPTGELF
11 | TRBJ1-1 | TRBV6-1 | ASSNLQGLEAF
13 | TRBJ2-5 | TRBV18 | ASSSDRVLQETQY
13 | TRBJ1-1 | TRBV11-1 | ASSLRNGGPTEAF
10 | TRBJ1-2 | TRBV7-8 | ASSLTNSGYT
11 | TRBJ1-1 | TRBV19 | ASSMSAPGEAF
10 | TRBJ1-1 | TRBV28 | ASSFYRGEAF
11 | TRBJ1-5 | TRBV19 | ASSMDRGQAQH
10 | TRBJ1-1 | TRBV7-9 | ASSASQGEAF
13 | TRBJ2-1 | TRBV5-1 | ASSWTGVPGNEQF
11 | TRBJ1-4 | TRBV5-1 | ATRGQGNEKLF
15 | TRBJ1-6 | TRBV14 | ASSRGLQGAINSPLH
14 | TRBJ1-4 | TRBV5-1 | ASSFGGLSTNEKLF
13 | TRBJ1-2 | TRBV5-1 | ASSLGSGTGVGYT
13 | TRBJ2-7 | TRBV5-1 | ASSLGDKKFYEQY
10 | TRBJ1-2 | TRBV5-1 | ASSLPGDGYT
14 | TRBJ2-3 | TRBV2 | ASSGELAGGRGTQY